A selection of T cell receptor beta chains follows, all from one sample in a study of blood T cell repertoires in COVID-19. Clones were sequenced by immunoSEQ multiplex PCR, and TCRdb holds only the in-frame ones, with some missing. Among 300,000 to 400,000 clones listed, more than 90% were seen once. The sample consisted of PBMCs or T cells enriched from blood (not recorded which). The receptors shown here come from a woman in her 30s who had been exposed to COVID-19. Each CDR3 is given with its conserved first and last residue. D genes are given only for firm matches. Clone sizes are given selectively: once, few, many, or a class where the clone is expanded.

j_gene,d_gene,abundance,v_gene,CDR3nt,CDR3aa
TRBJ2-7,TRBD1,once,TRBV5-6,TGTGCCAGCAGCTTTCCTCCAGGGACAGGGACCTACGAGCAGTACTTC,CASSFPPGTGTYEQYF
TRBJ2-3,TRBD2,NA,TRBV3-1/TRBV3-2,TGTGCCAGCAGCCGAGGGACTAGCTCAGGAGATACGCAGTATTTT,CASSRGTSSGDTQYF
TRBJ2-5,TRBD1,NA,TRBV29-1,TGCAGCGTTCAGACAGGGTTCCAAGAGACCCAGTACTTC,CSVQTGFQETQYF
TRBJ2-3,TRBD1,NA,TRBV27,TGTGCCAGCAGTCCTTACCCGGGACAGGAGTTCACAGATACGCAGTATTTT,CASSPYPGQEFTDTQYF
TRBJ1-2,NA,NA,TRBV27,TGTGCCAGCAGGGCAGGCTACGAGGGCTACACCTTC,CASRAGYEGYTF
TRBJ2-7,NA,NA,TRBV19,TGTGCCAGTAGTGATGGGGGCAGTAGCTACGAGCAGTACTTC,CASSDGGSSYEQYF
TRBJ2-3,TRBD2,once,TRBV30,TGTGCCTGGAGTGTAGGTAGCGGGGACGCAGATACGCAGTATTTT,CAWSVGSGDADTQYF
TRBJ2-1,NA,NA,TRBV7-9,TGTGCCAGCAGCCACGGGACACCTGGGGCCTACAATGAGCAGTTCTTC,CASSHGTPGAYNEQFF
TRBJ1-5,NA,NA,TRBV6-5,TGTGCCAGCAGTTCCACCGCGACCGGGCAGCCCCAGCATTTT,CASSSTATGQPQHF
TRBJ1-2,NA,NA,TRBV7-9,TGTGCCAGCAGCTTAGAGGGGGGGTCTGGCTACACCTTC,CASSLEGGSGYTF
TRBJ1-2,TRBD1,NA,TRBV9,TGTGCCAGCAGTGGACAGGGATGGGTCTATGGCTACACCTTC,CASSGQGWVYGYTF
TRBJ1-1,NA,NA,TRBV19,TGTGCCTTGCACTACAGGACTGAAGCTTTCTTT,CALHYRTEAFF
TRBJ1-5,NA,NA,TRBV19,TGTGCCAGTAGTGCGGATGTAAGGCAGCCCCAGCATTTT,CASSADVRQPQHF
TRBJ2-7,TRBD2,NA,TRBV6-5,TGTGCCAGCAGTCCAATAGCGGGGGGAAACGAGCAGTACTTC,CASSPIAGGNEQYF
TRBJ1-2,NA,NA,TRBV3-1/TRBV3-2,TGTGCCAGCAGCCACCTCGCGGGGGTTTATGGCTACACCTTC,CASSHLAGVYGYTF
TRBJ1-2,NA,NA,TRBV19,TGTGCCAGTAGTATAGACAGGGTTGTGGATGGCTACACCTTC,CASSIDRVVDGYTF
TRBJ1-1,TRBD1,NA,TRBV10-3,TGTGCCATCAGTGAGAATACAGGGGGAGGAACTGAAGCTTTCTTT,CAISENTGGGTEAFF
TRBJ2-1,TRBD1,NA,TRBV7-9,TGTGCCAGCAATTACCAGGGGGAGAATGAGCAGTTCTTC,CASNYQGENEQFF
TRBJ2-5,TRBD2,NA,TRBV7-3,TGTGCCAGCAGCTCCGTGACTAGCGGGGGTCAAGAGACCCAGTACTTC,CASSSVTSGGQETQYF
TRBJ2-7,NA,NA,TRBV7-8,TGTGCCAGCAGCTCGCTGGGGGCCGTCCCGGGGGGCTACGAGCAGTACTTC,CASSSLGAVPGGYEQYF
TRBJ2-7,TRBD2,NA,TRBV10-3,TGTGCCATCAGTGAGTCTCTGCTAGCGGGCACCTACGAGCAGTACTTC,CAISESLLAGTYEQYF
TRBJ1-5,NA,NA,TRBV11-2,TGTGCCAGCAGCTCAGGGCCTGACATACTATATCAGCCCCAGCATTTT,CASSSGPDILYQPQHF
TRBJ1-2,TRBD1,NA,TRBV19,TGTGCCAGCGTCAGGGGGCCCATTTATGGCTACACCTTC,CASVRGPIYGYTF
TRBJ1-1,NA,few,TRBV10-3,TGTGCCGCCTCCACCCCCGGGGTTGGTACTGAAGCTTTCTTT,CAASTPGVGTEAFF
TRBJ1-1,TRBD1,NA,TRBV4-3,TGCGCCAGCAGCCTAACAGGGGCCTTCACTGAAGCTTTCTTT,CASSLTGAFTEAFF
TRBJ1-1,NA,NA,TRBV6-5,TGTGCCAGCAGTTGGGGGCAGGTGATGAACACTGAAGCTTTCTTT,CASSWGQVMNTEAFF
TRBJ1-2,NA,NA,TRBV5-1,TGCGCCAGCAGCTCAGCAACAGCAGACTATGGCTACACCTTC,CASSSATADYGYTF
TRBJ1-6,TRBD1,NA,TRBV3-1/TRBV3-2,TGTGCCAGCAGCCGGCCGGGACAGGGGAATTCACCCCTCCACTTT,CASSRPGQGNSPLHF
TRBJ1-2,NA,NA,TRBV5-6,TGTGCCAGCAGCTTGGGACAGTTAAACTATGGCTACACCTTC,CASSLGQLNYGYTF
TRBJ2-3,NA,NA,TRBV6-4,TGTGCCAGCAGTGACACGGGGGACGGAGATACGCAGTATTTT,CASSDTGDGDTQYF